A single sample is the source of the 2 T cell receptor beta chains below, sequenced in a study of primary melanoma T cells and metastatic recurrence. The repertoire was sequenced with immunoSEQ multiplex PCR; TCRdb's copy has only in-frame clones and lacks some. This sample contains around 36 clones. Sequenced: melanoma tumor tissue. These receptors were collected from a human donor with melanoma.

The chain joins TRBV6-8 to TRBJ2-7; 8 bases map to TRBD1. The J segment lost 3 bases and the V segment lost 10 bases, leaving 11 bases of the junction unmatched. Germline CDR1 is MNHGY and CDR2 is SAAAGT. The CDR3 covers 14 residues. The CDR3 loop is CAIKGTGFNYEQYF. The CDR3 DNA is TGTGCCATCAAGGGGACAGGCTTTAACTACGAGCAGTACTTC.

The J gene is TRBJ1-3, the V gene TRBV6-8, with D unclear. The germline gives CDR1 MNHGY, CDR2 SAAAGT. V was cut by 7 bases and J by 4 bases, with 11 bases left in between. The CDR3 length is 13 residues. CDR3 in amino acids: CASTDTFGNTIYF. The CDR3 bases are TGTGCCAGCACTGACACTTTCGGAAACACCATATATTTT.